This entry lists 20 T cell receptor beta chains sequenced from one sample in a study of tumor-infiltrating lymphocytes in primary liver carcinoma. Each 20-30 mg portion of unsorted bulk tissue served as the source for co-extraction of RNA and DNA. cDNA specific to TCR beta was made from roughly 500 ng of total RNA, with a constant-region primer employed for priming. Each TCR beta library was derived from three nested multiplex PCR rounds that employed slightly modified ARM-PCR. TRBV1-TRBV30 forward primers and a C-beta reverse primer were used in the first two PCR rounds, which each ran for around 11 cycles. In TCRdb, the multiplex PCR reads were re-called with MiXCR into one record per CDR3 protein. Here the sample spans some 94,000 distinct CDR3 sequences, about three quarters being singletons. The sequenced sample consisted of liver tumor tissue from sampling region 5. The sample's subset: tumor region T5, tumor centre. The source of these receptors is an older woman with primary liver carcinoma and hepatitis B virus infection.

To note about this clonotype: An end of the junction differs from the germline gene, which may be a read error. The chain joins TRBV30 to TRBJ1-3; D is perhaps TRBD1 (5 bases). This CDR3 has 13 amino acids. In germline, CDR1 is GTSNPN, CDR2 SVGIG (reference sequence). CDR3: CDWSVAGPNTIYF. The CDR3 DNA reads as TGTGACTGGAGTGTAGCGGGGCCGAACACCATATATTTT.

Note on this clonotype: No conserved phenylalanine or tryptophan ends this CDR3, so it is likely a read error. The J gene is TRBJ2-1, the V gene TRBV11-2, with TRBD1 matching over 9 bases. Germline loops: CDR1 SGHAT, CDR2 FQNNGV. This CDR3 spans 13 amino acids. CDR3 sequence (DNA): TGTGTCAGCAGCTTGGACAGGGGCGATGAGCAGTTCTAC. Protein: CVSSLDRGDEQFY.

The rearrangement joins TRBV11-2 to TRBJ2-2; perhaps TRBD2 as D (5 bases). V dropped 9 bases and J dropped 10 bases, with 18 bases sitting between them. CDR1 is SGHAT, CDR2 FQNNGV, per germline. The CDR3 loop spans 13 amino acids. The DNA of the CDR3 is TGTGCCAGGGGCTTAGATAGGACTGAGGAGCTGTTTTTT. Amino acids: CARGLDRTEELFF.

For this clonotype: The junction departs from germline at one end; a sequencing error may be responsible. The CDR3 here is CAGRFFSGSSYVQYF. Written as DNA, the CDR3 is TGTGCCGGCAGATTCTTTAGCGGGAGCTCCTACGTGCAGTACTTC. The V and J genes are TRBV6-1 and TRBJ2-7; 9 bases map to TRBD2. Per the germline V gene, CDR1 is MNHNS and CDR2 is SASEGT. The CDR3 length is 15 residues.

This clonotype was recorded a few times. This chain joins TRBV28 and TRBJ2-1, with 8 bases fitting TRBD2. J lost 5 bases, V lost 3 bases, and 18 bases had no gene match. Germline CDR1 and CDR2: MDHEN and SYDVKM. This CDR3 is 19 amino acids long. For the CDR3, the DNA is TGTGCCAGCAGTTTCCTAGCGGGCTTACTAAAAGGGGCTAACAATGAGCAGTTCTTC. Protein: CASSFLAGLLKGANNEQFF.

Remarks on this clonotype: This clone may be a read error of a much larger clone one base away. Here the CDR3 reads CASKFQGWLNEQSF. The CDR3 region has the DNA TGTGCCAGCAAGTTCCAGGGGTGGTTGAATGAGCAGTCCTTC. The chain carries TRBV6-1 and TRBJ2-1; TRBD1 is a possible D gene (6 bases). This CDR3 region has 14 residues. The germline V gene encodes CDR1 MNHNS and CDR2 SASEGT.

Note on this clonotype: This may come from a read error, since a much larger clone is one base off. It is likely a read error, because the conserved phenylalanine at the end of the CDR3 is missing. The chain carries TRBV13 and TRBJ2-1, with 7 positions matching TRBD2. This CDR3 has 15 amino acids. From germline, CDR1 is PRHDT and CDR2 FYEKMQ (reference sequence). Trimming removed 3 bases from V and 4 bases from J; junction bases left unmatched: 6. The CDR3 is CASSFRLARYNEQFS. In DNA, the CDR3 is TGTGCCAGCAGCTTCCGACTAGCTAGGTACAATGAGCAGTTCTCC.

There are many counts of this clonotype. The chain recombines TRBV6-5 with TRBJ2-7, with D possibly matching TRBD1 (5 bases). With 4 bases removed from V and 3 bases from J, the gap between germline ends came to 13 bases. Germline lookup yields CDR1 MNHEY and CDR2 SVGAGI. This CDR3 comprises 14 residues. Here the CDR3 DNA reads TGTGCCAGCAGTTCATCAGACAGATTCTACGAGCAGTACTTC. Encoded protein: CASSSSDRFYEQYF.

Concerning this clonotype: It may be a read error: a sequence one base away is much more abundant. The V and J genes are TRBV30 and TRBJ2-7; D is undetermined. Germline V gene data show CDR1 as GTSNPN and CDR2 as SVGIG (reference sequence). The CDR3 runs to 12 residues. Deletions cut 4 bases from V and 3 bases from J, with 10 bases between. DNA for the CDR3: TGTGCCTGGATTGTGATGGGCTACGAGCAGTACTTC. Amino acid sequence: CAWIVMGYEQYF.

Remarks on this clonotype: Just one base apart from a much larger clone, this may be a read error. The chain is built from TRBV5-1 and TRBJ2-1; D gene ambiguous. The CDR3 extends over 15 amino acids. CDR1 is SGHRS, CDR2 YFSETQ, per germline. Between the trimmed V and J ends, which lost 0 bases and 0 bases, there was a span of 7 bases. CDR3 amino acids: CASSLGGSSYNEQFF. The CDR3 nucleotides are TGCGCCAGCAGCTTGGGCGGTTCCTCCTACAATGAGCAGTTCTTC.

This clonotype was recorded a few times. This chain's CDR3 is CASSLDRGSNQPQHF. The CDR3 DNA is TGTGCCAGCAGCCTCGACAGGGGAAGCAATCAGCCCCAGCATTTT. The chain carries TRBV28 and TRBJ1-5, with 8 bases identical to TRBD1. The V and J ends lost 6 bases and 1 base, in that order; junction bases with no gene match: 5. CDR1 and CDR2 from the germline V gene are MDHEN and SYDVKM. This CDR3 has 15 residues.

This clonotype was recorded a few times. The junction shows a germline mismatch at one end, possibly a read error. The chain joins TRBV6-5 to TRBJ2-7, with D tentatively TRBD1 (5 bases). The CDR3 has 13 residues. Germline V gene sequence: CDR1 MNHEY, CDR2 SVGAGI. The CDR3 here is CASSQDTGHEQYF. CDR3 coding DNA: TGCGCCAGCAGTCAGGACACCGGCCACGAGCAATACTTC.

This clonotype was seen a handful of times. This may come from a read error, since a much larger clone is one base off. This CDR3 fails to terminate in the conserved phenylalanine or tryptophan, so it likely reflects a read error. The V call is TRBV12-5, the J call TRBJ1-6; D not certain. Germline CDR1 LGHNT, CDR2 FRNRAP. This CDR3 spans 13 amino acids. The V end lost 1 base, the J end lost 8 bases, and 6 bases lay between the germline ends. As DNA, the CDR3 is TGTGCTAGTGGTTTGGAACCCGATTCACCCCTCCACTCT. It specifies CASGLEPDSPLHS.

This clonotype has ten or more counts. The rearrangement joins TRBV5-1 to TRBJ2-5; 10 positions match TRBD1. The CDR3 has 15 residues. CDR1 is SGHRS and CDR2 is YFSETQ in the germline V gene. After removal of 4 bases from V and 3 bases from J, the junction contained 6 bases not matched to a gene. The CDR3 protein is CASSEGQGLEETQYF. For the CDR3, the DNA is TGCGCCAGCAGCGAGGGACAGGGGCTGGAAGAGACCCAGTACTTC.

The chain recombines TRBV6-5 with TRBJ2-4; 7 nucleotides agree with TRBD1. Trimming removed 6 bases from V and 15 bases from J; junction bases left unmatched: 23. Germline CDR1 reads MNHEY; CDR2 reads SVGAGI. This CDR3 has 16 amino acids. The CDR3: CASSQNRDRVPNVRYF. The CDR3 coding sequence is TGTGCCAGCAGCCAAAACCGGGACAGAGTCCCAAACGTTCGGTACTTC.

This clonotype was detected a few times. The gene calls are TRBV30 and TRBJ1-4, with D possibly being TRBD1 (5 bases). This CDR3 has 13 amino acids. V lost 1 base to trimming and J lost 5 bases, with 8 bases between them. CDR1 is GTSNPN and CDR2 is SVGIG in the germline V gene (reference sequence). The CDR3: CAWSASGNEKLFF. CDR3 nucleotides: TGTGCCTGGAGTGCGTCAGGGAATGAAAAACTGTTTTTT.

This clonotype was seen more than once but under ten times. Being one base from a much bigger clone, this may be a read error. V is TRBV4-1 and J is TRBJ2-7, with TRBD2 matching over 7 bases. Germline V gene data show CDR1 as MGHRA and CDR2 as YSYEKL. This CDR3 region has 14 residues. CDR3 DNA sequence: TGCGCCAGCAGCCAAGAAGGTCGGGACTACAAGCAGTACTTC. Protein product: CASSQEGRDYKQYF.

This clonotype was detected a few times. A much larger clone differs from this one at a single base, so this may be a read error. The rearrangement uses TRBV29-1 and TRBJ2-1; D unclear. CDR1 is SQVTM and CDR2 is ANQGSEA in the germline V gene. The CDR3 is made up of 13 amino acids. The CDR3 nucleotides are TGCATCGTTGCGAATAGAAGGGTCGGTGAGCAGTTCTTC. It codes for CIVANRRVGEQFF.

This clonotype was found once. At one boundary the junction diverges from the germline segment, which might be a read error. The rearrangement uses TRBV7-8 and TRBJ2-3, with 11 nucleotides matching TRBD2. This CDR3 comprises 16 residues. Germline loops: CDR1 SGHVS, CDR2 FQNEAQ. The CDR3 DNA follows: TGTGCCAGCAGCTGGGTCACGGGACTAGCGGAAGATACGCAGTACTTT. Protein: CASSWVTGLAEDTQYF.

Concerning this clonotype: One end of the junction is discordant with germline, which a read error may explain. This chain joins TRBV12-3 or TRBV12-4 and TRBJ2-1, with D unresolved. This CDR3 comprises 11 residues. The CDR3 region is CASSSHNEHFF. The CDR3 region has the DNA TGTGCCAGTAGTTCACACAATGAGCACTTCTTC.